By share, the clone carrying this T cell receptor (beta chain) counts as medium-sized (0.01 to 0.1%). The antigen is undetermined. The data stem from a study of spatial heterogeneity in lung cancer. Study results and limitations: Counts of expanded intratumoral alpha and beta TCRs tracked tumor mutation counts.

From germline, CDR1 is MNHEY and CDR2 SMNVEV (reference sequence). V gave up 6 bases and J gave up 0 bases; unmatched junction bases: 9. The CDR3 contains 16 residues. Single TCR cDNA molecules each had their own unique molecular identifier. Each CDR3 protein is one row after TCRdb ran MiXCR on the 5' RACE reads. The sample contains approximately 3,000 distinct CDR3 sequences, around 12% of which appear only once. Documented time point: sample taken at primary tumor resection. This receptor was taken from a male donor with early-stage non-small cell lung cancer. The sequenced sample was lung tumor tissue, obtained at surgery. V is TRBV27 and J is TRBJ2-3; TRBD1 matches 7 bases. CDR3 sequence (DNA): TGTGCCAGCAGCTTTAGAGGGACAGCTAGCACAGATACGCAGTATTTT. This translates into CASSFRGTASTDTQYF.